The 3 T cell receptor beta chains presented below share a single source sample, sequenced in a study of blood T cell repertoires in COVID-19. Data came from immunoSEQ multiplex PCR; TCRdb stores just in-frame clones and leaves some out. The profile shows around 93,000 clones, roughly 89% of them singletons. Material: peripheral blood. The receptor source for this set is a human donor in a cohort sampled during active COVID-19.

CDR3 bases: TGCGCCAGCAGCTTTAGTGAGCGGGGCCCAGAGACCCAGTACTTC. Amino acids: CASSFSERGPETQYF. The chain links TRBV5-1 to TRBJ2-5, with 7 positions matching TRBD2. There are 15 residues in the CDR3. Trimming cost V 2 bases and J 4 bases; bases outside gene matches: 8. Germline CDR1 SGHRS, CDR2 YFSETQ.

CDR3 nucleotides: TGTGCCAGCAGCGGGAGGTCGAACACTGAAGCTTTCTTT. Translated, it gives CASSGRSNTEAFF. This rearrangement joins TRBV5-4 to TRBJ1-1; D is ambiguous. The CDR3 has 13 residues. The V gene lost 4 bases and the J gene lost 1 base, with 8 bases spanning the gap. Germline loops: CDR1 SGHNT, CDR2 YYREEE (reference sequence).

This clone appeared once. The CDR3 sequence: CASSTGLAGHTDTQYF. CDR3 DNA sequence: TGTGCCAGCAGTACCGGACTAGCGGGTCACACAGATACGCAGTATTTT. The V and J genes are TRBV7-9 and TRBJ2-3, with 11 bases aligning to TRBD2. Germline V lookup: CDR1 SEHNR, CDR2 FQNEAQ (reference sequence). This CDR3 has 16 residues. With V trimmed by 6 bases and J by 2 bases, 7 bases remained unmatched.